Below, one T cell receptor (beta chain) is given with its context. Only in-frame clones appear in the TCRdb table, and some are missing; sequencing was by immunoSEQ multiplex PCR. The repertoire holds roughly 120,000 clones, with 85% as singletons. Trimming cost V 3 bases and J 6 bases, with 8 bases left between them. The CDR3 runs 12 residues. Germline values: CDR1 LGHNA, CDR2 YSLEER. This sample is part of a study of blood T cell repertoires in COVID-19. The specimen was peripheral blood. The TCR originated in a woman in her sixties or seventies with COVID-19, enrolled during active disease. This chain uses TRBV4-3 with TRBJ1-2, with D unresolved. CDR3 in amino acids: CASSQRNHGYTF. CDR3 coding DNA: TGCGCCAGCAGCCAGAGGAACCATGGCTACACCTTC.